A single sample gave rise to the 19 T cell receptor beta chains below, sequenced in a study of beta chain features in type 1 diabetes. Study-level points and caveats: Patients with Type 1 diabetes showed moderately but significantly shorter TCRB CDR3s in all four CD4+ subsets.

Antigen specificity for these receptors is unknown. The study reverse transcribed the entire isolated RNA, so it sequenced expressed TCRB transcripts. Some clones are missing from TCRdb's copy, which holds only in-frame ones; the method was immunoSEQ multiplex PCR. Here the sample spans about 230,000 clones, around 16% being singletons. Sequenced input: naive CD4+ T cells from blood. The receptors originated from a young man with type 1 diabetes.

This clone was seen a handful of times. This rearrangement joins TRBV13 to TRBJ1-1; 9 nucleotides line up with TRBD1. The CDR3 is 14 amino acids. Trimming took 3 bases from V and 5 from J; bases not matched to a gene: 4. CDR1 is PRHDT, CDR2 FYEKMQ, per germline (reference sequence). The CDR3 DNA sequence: TGTGCCAGCAGCTTGGGACAGGGAATGACTGAAGCTTTCTTT. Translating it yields CASSLGQGMTEAFF.

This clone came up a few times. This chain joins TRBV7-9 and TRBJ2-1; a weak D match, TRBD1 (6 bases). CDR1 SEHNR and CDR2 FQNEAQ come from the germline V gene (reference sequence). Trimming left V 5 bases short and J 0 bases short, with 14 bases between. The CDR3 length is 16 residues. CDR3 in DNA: TGTGCCAGCAGCCTCGGACAGACTGGCTCCTACAATGAGCAGTTCTTC. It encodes CASSLGQTGSYNEQFF.

The CDR3 reads CASRPRSSDTQYF. CDR3 nucleotides: TGTGCCAGCAGGCCGAGGAGCTCAGATACGCAGTATTTT. The chain joins TRBV7-6 to TRBJ2-3; D gene uncertain. This CDR3 has 13 amino acids. Germline values: CDR1 SGHVS, CDR2 FNYEAQ. V lost 6 bases, J lost 4 bases, and 11 bases lay in between.

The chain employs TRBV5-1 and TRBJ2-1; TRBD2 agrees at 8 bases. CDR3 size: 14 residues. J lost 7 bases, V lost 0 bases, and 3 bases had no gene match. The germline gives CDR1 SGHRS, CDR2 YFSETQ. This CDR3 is CASSLGTSNNEQFF. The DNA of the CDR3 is TGCGCCAGCAGCTTGGGGACTAGCAATAATGAGCAGTTCTTC.

The CDR3 nucleotides read TGTGCCTGGACGTTTAGCGGGAGGTTATACAATGAGCAGTTCTTC. Translation: CAWTFSGRLYNEQFF. This chain joins TRBV30 and TRBJ2-1; 10 nucleotides agree with TRBD2. The CDR3 runs 15 residues. V lost 4 bases, J lost 4 bases, and 7 bases stayed unmatched. Germline CDR1 GTSNPN, CDR2 SVGIG (reference sequence).

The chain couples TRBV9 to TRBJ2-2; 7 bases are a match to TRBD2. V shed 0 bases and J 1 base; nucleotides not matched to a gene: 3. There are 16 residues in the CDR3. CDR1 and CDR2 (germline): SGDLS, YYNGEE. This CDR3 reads CASSVVLAVNTGELFF. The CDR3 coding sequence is TGTGCCAGCAGCGTAGTTCTAGCGGTGAACACCGGGGAGCTGTTTTTT.

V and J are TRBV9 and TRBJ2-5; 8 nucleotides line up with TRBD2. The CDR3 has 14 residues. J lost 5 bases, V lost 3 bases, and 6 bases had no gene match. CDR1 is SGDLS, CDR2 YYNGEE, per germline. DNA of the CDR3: TGTGCCAGCAGCGCGAGCGGGAGATACGAGACCCAGTACTTC. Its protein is CASSASGRYETQYF.

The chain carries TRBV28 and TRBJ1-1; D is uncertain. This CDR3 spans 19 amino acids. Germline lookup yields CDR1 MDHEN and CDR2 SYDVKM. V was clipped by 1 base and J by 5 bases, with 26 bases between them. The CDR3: CASSLFAFVRTWDMTEAFF. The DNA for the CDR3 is TGTGCCAGCAGTTTATTTGCGTTTGTTAGAACTTGGGATATGACTGAAGCTTTCTTT.

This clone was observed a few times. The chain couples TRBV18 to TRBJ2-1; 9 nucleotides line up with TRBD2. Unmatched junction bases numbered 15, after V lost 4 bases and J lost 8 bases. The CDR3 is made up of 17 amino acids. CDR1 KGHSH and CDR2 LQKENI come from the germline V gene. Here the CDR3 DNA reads TGTGCCAGCTCACAGGGACCTGCGGTAGCGGGAGTGCATGAGCAGTTCTTC. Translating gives CASSQGPAVAGVHEQFF.

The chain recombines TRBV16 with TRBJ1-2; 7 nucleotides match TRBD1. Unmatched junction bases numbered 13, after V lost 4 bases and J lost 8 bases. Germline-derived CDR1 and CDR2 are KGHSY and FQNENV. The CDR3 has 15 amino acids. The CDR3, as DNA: TGTGCCAGCAGCCTTCGGTCCACAGGGGCGGGAGGCTACACCTTC. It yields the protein CASSLRSTGAGGYTF.

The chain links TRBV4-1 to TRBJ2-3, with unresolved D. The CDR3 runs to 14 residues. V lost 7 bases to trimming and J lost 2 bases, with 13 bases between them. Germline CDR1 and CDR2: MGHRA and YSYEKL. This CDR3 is CASTPAVFTDTQYF. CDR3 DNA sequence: TGCGCCAGCACCCCGGCCGTTTTCACAGATACGCAGTATTTT.

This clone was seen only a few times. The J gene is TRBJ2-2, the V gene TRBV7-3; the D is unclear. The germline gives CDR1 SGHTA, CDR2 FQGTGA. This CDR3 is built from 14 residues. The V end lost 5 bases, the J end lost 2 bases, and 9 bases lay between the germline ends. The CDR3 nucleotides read TGTGCCAGCAGCCCGGGTTCCAACACCGGGGAGCTGTTTTTT. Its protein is CASSPGSNTGELFF.

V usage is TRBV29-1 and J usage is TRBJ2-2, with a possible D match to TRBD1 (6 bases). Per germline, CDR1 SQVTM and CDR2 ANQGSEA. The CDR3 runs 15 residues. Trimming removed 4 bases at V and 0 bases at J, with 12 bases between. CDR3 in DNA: TGCAGCGTTGCAGGACAGCGAACGAACACCGGGGAGCTGTTTTTT. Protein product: CSVAGQRTNTGELFF.

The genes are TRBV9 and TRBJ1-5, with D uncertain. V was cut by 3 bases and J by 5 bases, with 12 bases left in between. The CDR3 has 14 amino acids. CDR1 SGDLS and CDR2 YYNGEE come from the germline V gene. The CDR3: CASSAGLTYQPQHF. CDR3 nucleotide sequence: TGTGCCAGCAGCGCCGGGTTAACCTATCAGCCCCAGCATTTT.

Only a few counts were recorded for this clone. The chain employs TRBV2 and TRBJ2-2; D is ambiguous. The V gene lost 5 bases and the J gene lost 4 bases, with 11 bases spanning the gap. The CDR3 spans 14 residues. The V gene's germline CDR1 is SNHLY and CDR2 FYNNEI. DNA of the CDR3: TGTGCCAGCAGTTTCGGATTGGGCACCGGGGAGCTGTTTTTT. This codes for CASSFGLGTGELFF.

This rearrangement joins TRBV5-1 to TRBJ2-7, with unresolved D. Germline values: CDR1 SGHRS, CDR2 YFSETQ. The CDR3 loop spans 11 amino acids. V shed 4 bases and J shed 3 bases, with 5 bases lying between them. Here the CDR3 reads CASSEFYEQYF. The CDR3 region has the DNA TGCGCCAGCAGCGAATTCTACGAGCAGTACTTC.

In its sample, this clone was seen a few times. The chain's CDR3 is CASRDSDTQYF. In nucleotides, the CDR3 is TGTGCCAGCAGGGATTCGGATACGCAGTATTTT. The chain carries TRBV14 and TRBJ2-3, with D unresolved. This CDR3 contains 11 residues. Trimming left V 6 bases short and J 6 bases short, with 7 bases between. The germline V gene encodes CDR1 SGHDN and CDR2 FVKESK.

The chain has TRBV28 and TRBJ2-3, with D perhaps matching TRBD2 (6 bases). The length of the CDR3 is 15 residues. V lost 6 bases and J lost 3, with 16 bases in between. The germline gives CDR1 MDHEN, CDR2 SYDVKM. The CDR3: CASRYSGTGTDTQYF. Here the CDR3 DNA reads TGTGCCAGCAGGTATAGCGGTACGGGGACAGATACGCAGTATTTT.

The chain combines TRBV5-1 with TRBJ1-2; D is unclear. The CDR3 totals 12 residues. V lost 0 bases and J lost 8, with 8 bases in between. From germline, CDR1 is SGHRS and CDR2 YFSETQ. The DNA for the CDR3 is TGCGCCAGCAGCTTGGAAGGAGGCGGCTACACCTTC. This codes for CASSLEGGGYTF.